This paragraph covers one T cell receptor (beta chain) sequence. The sample originates from a study of T cell changes during pregnancy in multiple sclerosis. Assay: immunoSEQ multiplex PCR; the TCRdb copy retains only in-frame clones and omits some. The profile shows 30,000 to 50,000 clones, 92% of them singletons. This clonotype originated in a female donor with multiple sclerosis, enrolled in a pregnancy study. The specimen comprised CD4+ T cells from peripheral blood mononuclear cells, sampled in the third trimester of pregnancy.

The chain's CDR3 is CASSYGDRVSGNTIYF. The CDR3, as DNA: TGTGCCAGCAGTTACGGGGACAGGGTCTCTGGAAACACCATATATTTT. V usage is TRBV6-6 and J usage is TRBJ1-3; 9 bases align to TRBD1. In germline, CDR1 is MNHNY, CDR2 SVGAGI (reference sequence). The CDR3 covers 16 residues. The J segment lost 0 bases and the V segment lost 2 bases, leaving 2 bases of the junction unmatched.